These 6 T cell receptor beta chains were sequenced from one sample in a study of blood T cells in healthy people across ages. Sample-barcoded 5' priming and a J-beta primer mix drove a second PCR of 7 to 11 cycles. Each CDR3 protein is one row after TCRdb ran MiXCR on the 5' RACE reads. In the table there are fewer than 800,000 distinct CDR3 sequences, 32% of which are singletons. The sequenced sample consisted of blood. These TCRs come from an elderly woman in good health.

At least ten counts were recorded for this clonotype. The rearrangement joins TRBV7-2 to TRBJ2-7, with 7 bases that match TRBD1. Trimming removed 4 bases from V and 6 bases from J; junction bases left unmatched: 6. This CDR3 has 13 residues. Germline lookup yields CDR1 SGHTA and CDR2 FQGNSA. CDR3: CASSSVSGGEQYF. CDR3 sequence (DNA): TGTGCCAGCAGCTCCGTTTCAGGGGGCGAGCAGTACTTC.

This clonotype was observed a few times. A single base separates this from a much larger clone, so it may be a read error. The rearrangement joins TRBV20-1 to TRBJ2-5; perhaps TRBD1 as D (6 bases). The CDR3 contains 13 residues. The germline CDR1 and CDR2 sequences are DFQATT and SNEGSKA (reference sequence). The chain's CDR3 is CSAGTQVEETRYF. The CDR3 region has the DNA TGCAGTGCAGGGACACAGGTAGAAGAGACCCGGTACTTC.

This clonotype came up many times. V is TRBV2 and J is TRBJ2-3; D unresolved. The CDR3 length is 14 residues. Germline CDR1 reads SNHLY; CDR2 reads FYNNEI. The V end was cut by 7 bases, the J end by 0 bases, with 11 bases between. CDR3 sequence reads: CASTSERSTDTQYF. CDR3 DNA sequence: TGTGCCAGCACGTCAGAGAGAAGCACAGATACGCAGTATTTT.

A remark on this clonotype: Being one base from a much bigger clone, this may be a read error. This chain links TRBV3-1 with TRBJ1-2; weak D call: TRBD1 (6 bases). The CDR3 consists of 14 residues. CDR1 LGHDT and CDR2 YNNKEL come from the germline V gene (reference sequence). The CDR3 coding sequence is TGTGCCAGCAGCGGCTCGCAACAGGGTGATGGCTGCACCTTC. Translating it yields CASSGSQQGDGCTF.

This rearrangement joins TRBV9 to TRBJ2-5; TRBD1 matches at 8 bases. The germline gives CDR1 SGDLS, CDR2 YYNGEE. Losses at the gene ends were 3 bases for V and 5 bases for J; bases not matched to a gene: 6. This CDR3 spans 14 amino acids. CDR3 sequence reads: CASSGSTGEETQYF. CDR3 DNA: TGTGCCAGCAGCGGGTCGACAGGGGAGGAGACCCAGTACTTC.

Many counts were recorded for this clonotype. The chain links TRBV5-1 to TRBJ2-4, with D unclear. The CDR3 is 13 residues long. The germline gives CDR1 SGHRS, CDR2 YFSETQ. V gave up 0 bases and J gave up 2 bases, with 3 bases separating them. CDR3 region: CASSLDTKNIQYF. CDR3 coding DNA: TGCGCCAGCAGCTTGGATACCAAAAACATTCAGTACTTC.